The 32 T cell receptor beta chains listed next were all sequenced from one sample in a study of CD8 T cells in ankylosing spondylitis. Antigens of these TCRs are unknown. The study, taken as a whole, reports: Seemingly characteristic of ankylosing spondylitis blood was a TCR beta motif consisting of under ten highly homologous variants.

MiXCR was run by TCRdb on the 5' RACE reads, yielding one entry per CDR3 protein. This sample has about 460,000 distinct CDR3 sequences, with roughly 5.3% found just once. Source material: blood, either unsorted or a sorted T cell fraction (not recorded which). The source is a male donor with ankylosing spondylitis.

This CDR3 is CASSLDGGSSPLHF. CDR3 bases: TGTGCCAGCTCGCTTGACGGGGGGAGTTCACCCCTCCACTTT. The chain recombines TRBV18 with TRBJ1-6; the D gene is possibly TRBD1 (5 bases). The CDR3 length is 14 residues. V was clipped by 6 bases and J by 9 bases, with 15 bases between them. Germline CDR1 KGHSH, CDR2 LQKENI.

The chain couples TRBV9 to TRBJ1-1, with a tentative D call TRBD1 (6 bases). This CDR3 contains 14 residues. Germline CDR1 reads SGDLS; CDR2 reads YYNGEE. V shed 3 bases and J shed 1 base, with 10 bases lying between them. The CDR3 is CASSGTVRNTEAFF. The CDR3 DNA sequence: TGTGCCAGCAGCGGGACAGTTCGGAACACTGAAGCTTTCTTT. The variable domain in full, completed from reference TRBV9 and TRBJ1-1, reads DSGVTQTPKHLITATGQRVTLRCSPRSGDLSVYWYQQSLDQGLQFLIQYYNGEERAKGNILERFSAQQFPDLHSELNLSSLELGDSALYFCASSGTVRNTEAFFGQGTRLTVV.

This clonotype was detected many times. The DNA for the CDR3 is TGCAGCGCCGCCGGAGGAACCTACGAGCAGTACTTC. It is translated as CSAAGGTYEQYF. The V and J genes are TRBV29-1 and TRBJ2-7, with D possibly being TRBD2 (5 bases). The germline V gene has CDR1 SQVTM and CDR2 ANQGSEA. The CDR3 extends over 12 amino acids. The germline V and J ends were trimmed by 7 bases and 2 bases, with 12 bases remaining between them.

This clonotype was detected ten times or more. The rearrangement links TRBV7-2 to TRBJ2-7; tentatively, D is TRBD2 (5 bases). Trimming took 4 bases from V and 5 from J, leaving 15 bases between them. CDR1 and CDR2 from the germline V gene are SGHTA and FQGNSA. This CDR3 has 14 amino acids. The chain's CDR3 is CASSYYPGRDEQYF. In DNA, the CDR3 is TGTGCCAGCAGCTATTACCCGGGAAGGGACGAGCAGTACTTC.

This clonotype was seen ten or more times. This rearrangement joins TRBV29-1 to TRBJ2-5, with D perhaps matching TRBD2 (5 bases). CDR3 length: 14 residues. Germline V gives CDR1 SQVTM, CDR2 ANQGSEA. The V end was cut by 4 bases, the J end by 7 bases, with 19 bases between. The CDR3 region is CSVVPNSAAGTQYF. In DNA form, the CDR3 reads TGCAGCGTTGTACCTAATAGTGCCGCGGGGACCCAGTACTTC.

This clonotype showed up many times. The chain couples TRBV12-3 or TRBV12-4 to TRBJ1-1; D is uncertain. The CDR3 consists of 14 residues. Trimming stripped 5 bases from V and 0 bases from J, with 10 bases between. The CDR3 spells CASSPGGMNTEAFF. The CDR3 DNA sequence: TGTGCCAGCAGTCCTGGAGGGATGAACACTGAAGCTTTCTTT.

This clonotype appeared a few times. CDR3 protein: CASRETATYEQYF. CDR3 nucleotide sequence: TGTGCCAGCAGGGAGACGGCTACCTACGAGCAGTACTTC. The chain couples TRBV7-2 to TRBJ2-7; D gene ambiguous. Trimming left V 6 bases short and J 2 bases short, with 11 bases between. The CDR3 length is 13 residues. Germline V CDR1 and CDR2: SGHTA, FQGNSA. Complete variable domain (other parts from reference TRBV7-2 and TRBJ2-7): GAGVSQSPSNKVTEKGKDVELRCDPISGHTALYWYRQSLGQGLEFLIYFQGNSAPDKSGLPSDRFSAERTGGSVSTLTIQRTQQEDSAVYLCASRETATYEQYFGPGTRLTVT.

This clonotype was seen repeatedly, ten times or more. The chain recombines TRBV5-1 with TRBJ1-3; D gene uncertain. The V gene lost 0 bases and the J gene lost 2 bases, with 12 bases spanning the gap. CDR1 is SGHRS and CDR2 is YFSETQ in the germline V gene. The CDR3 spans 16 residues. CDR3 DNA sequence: TGCGCCAGCAGCTTGGAGGGCTGGGCAACTGGAAACACCATATATTTT. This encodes CASSLEGWATGNTIYF.

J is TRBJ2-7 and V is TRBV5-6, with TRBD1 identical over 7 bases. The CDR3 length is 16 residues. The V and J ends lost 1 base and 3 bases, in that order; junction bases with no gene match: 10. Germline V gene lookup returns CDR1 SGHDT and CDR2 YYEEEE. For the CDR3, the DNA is TGTGCCAGCAGCTTGTGGTGGACAGGACAAATCTACGAGCAGTACTTC. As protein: CASSLWWTGQIYEQYF.

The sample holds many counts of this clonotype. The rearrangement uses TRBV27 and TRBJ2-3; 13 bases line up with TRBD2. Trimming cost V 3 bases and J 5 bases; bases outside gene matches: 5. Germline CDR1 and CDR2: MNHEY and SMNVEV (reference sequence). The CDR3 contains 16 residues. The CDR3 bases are TGTGCCAGCAGTTTCTTACTAGCGGGAGGGGTAGATACGCAGTATTTT. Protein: CASSFLLAGGVDTQYF.

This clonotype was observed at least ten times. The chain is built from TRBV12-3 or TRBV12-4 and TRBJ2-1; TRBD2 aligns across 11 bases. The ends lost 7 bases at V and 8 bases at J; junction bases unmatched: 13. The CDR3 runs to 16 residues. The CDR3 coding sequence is TGTGCCAGCACCGTGGGACTAGCGGCCGATTCCGATGAGCAGTTCTTC. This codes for CASTVGLAADSDEQFF.

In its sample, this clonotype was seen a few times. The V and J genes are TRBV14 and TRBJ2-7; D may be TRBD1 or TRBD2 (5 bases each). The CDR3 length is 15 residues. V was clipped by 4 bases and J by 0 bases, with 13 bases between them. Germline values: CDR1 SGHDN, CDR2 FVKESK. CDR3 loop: CASSRWDGSSYEQYF. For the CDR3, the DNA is TGTGCCAGCAGCCGGTGGGACGGAAGCTCCTACGAGCAGTACTTC.

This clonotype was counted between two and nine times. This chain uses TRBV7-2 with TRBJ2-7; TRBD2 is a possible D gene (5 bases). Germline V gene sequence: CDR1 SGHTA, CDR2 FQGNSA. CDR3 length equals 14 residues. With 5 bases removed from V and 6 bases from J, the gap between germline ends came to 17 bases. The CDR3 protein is CASSGVPRVSEQYF. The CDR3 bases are TGTGCCAGCAGCGGAGTTCCGCGGGTGAGCGAGCAGTACTTC.

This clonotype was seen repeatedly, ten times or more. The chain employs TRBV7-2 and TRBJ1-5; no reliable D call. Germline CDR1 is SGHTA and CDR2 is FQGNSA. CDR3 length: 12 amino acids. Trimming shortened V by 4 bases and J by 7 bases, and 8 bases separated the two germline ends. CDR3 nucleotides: TGTGCCAGCAGCTACACCAACCAGCCCCAGCATTTT. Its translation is CASSYTNQPQHF.

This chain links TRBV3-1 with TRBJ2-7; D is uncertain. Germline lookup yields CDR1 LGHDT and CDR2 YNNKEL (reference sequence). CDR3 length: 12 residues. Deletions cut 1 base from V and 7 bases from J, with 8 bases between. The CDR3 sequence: CASSQGPREQYF. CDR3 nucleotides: TGTGCCAGCAGCCAAGGGCCGCGGGAGCAGTACTTC.

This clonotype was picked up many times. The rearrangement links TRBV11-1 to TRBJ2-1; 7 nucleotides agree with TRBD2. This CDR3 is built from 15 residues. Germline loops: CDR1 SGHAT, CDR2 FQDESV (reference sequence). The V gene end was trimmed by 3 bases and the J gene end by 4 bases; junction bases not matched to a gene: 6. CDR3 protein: CASSFGLAEYNEQFF. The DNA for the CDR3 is TGTGCCAGCAGCTTCGGTCTAGCGGAATACAATGAGCAGTTCTTC.

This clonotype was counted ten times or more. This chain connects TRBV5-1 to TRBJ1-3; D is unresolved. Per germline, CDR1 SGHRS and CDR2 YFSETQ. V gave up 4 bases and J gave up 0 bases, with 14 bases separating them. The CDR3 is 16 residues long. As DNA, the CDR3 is TGCGCCAGCAGCGTCTCAAGCGCCAGCTCTGGAAACACCATATATTTT. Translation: CASSVSSASSGNTIYF.

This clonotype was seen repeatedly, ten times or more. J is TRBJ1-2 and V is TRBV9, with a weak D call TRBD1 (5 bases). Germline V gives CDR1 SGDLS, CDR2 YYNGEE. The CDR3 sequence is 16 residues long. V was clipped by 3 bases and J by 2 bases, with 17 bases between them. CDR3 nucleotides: TGTGCCAGCAGCGCGGGCTCAAGGGACTCCAACTATGGCTACACCTTC. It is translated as CASSAGSRDSNYGYTF.

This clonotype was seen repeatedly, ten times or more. CDR3 residues: CASIVDKSSGNTIYF. CDR3 DNA: TGTGCCAGCATCGTCGACAAGAGCTCTGGAAACACCATATATTTT. V gene TRBV28 combines with J gene TRBJ1-3; D gene unclear. The V gene lost 7 bases and the J gene lost 0 bases, with 13 bases spanning the gap. Germline assignment: CDR1 MDHEN and CDR2 SYDVKM. The CDR3 has 15 residues.

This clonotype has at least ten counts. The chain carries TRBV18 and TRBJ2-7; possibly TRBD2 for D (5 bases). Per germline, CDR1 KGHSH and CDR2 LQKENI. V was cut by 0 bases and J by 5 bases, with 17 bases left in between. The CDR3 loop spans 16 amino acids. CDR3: CASSPPSLRVENEQYF. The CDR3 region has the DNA TGTGCCAGCTCACCACCGAGTCTGAGGGTGGAAAACGAGCAGTACTTC.

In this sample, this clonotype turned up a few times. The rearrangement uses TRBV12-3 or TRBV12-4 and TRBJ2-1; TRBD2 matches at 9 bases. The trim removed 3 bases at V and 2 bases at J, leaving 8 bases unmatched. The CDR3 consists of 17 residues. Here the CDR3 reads CASSLKARGGTYNEQFF. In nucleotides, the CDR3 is TGTGCCAGCAGTTTGAAAGCGCGGGGGGGGACCTACAATGAGCAGTTCTTC.

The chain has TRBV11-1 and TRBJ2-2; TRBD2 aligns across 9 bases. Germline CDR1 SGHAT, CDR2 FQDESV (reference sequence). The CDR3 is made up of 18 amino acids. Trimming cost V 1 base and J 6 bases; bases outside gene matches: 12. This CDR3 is CASSLEGAGGFRPGELFF. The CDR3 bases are TGTGCCAGCAGCTTAGAAGGAGCGGGGGGATTCCGCCCCGGGGAGCTGTTTTTT. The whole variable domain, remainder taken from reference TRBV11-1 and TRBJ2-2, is EAEVAQSPRYKITEKSQAVAFWCDPISGHATLYWYRQILGQGPELLVQFQDESVVDDSQLPKDRFSAERLKGVDSTLKIQPAELGDSAMYLCASSLEGAGGFRPGELFFGEGSRLTVL.

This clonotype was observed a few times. The CDR3 DNA is TGCAGTGCTAGAGATCTTACTAGCGGTTACAATGAGCAGTTCTTC. Protein: CSARDLTSGYNEQFF. The chain recombines TRBV20-1 with TRBJ2-1; TRBD2 matches at 8 bases. The CDR3 length is 15 residues. Germline V gene sequence: CDR1 DFQATT, CDR2 SNEGSKA (reference sequence). The V gene end was trimmed by 0 bases and the J gene end by 4 bases; junction bases not matched to a gene: 5.

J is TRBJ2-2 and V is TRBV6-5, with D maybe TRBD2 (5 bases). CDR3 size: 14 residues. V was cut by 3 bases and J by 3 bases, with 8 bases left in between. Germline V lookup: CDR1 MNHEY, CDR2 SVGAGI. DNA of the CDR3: TGTGCCAGCAGTTATAGGACTCACACCGGGGAGCTGTTTTTT. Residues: CASSYRTHTGELFF.

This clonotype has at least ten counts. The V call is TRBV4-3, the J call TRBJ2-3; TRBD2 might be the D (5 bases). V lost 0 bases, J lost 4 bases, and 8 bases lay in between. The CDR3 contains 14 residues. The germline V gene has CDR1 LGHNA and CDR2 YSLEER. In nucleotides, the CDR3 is TGCGCCAGCAGCCAAGACACTAGAGCAGATACGCAGTATTTT. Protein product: CASSQDTRADTQYF.

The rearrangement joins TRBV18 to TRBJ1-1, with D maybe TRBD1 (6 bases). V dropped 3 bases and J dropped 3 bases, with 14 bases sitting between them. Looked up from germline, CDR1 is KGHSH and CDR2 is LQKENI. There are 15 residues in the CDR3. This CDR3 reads CASSPTGAWDTEAFF. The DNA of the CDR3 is TGTGCCAGCTCACCTACGGGGGCGTGGGACACTGAAGCTTTCTTT.

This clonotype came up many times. The CDR3: CASSTSGLNTGELFF. DNA for the CDR3: TGCGCCAGCAGTACTAGCGGCCTGAACACCGGGGAGCTGTTTTTT. The V call is TRBV10-1, the J call TRBJ2-2, with 8 bases lining up with TRBD2. Germline values: CDR1 WNHNN, CDR2 SYGVQD (reference sequence). Losses at the gene ends were 5 bases for V and 1 base for J; bases not matched to a gene: 3. CDR3 length equals 15 residues.

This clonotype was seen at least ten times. The DNA of the CDR3 is TGCAGTGCTAGTATGGGGGTCGGGACCTACTACGAGCAGTACTTC. This encodes CSASMGVGTYYEQYF. The chain couples TRBV20-1 to TRBJ2-7; D tentatively fits TRBD1 or TRBD2 (5 bases each). This CDR3 has 15 residues. With 3 bases removed from V and 3 bases from J, the gap between germline ends came to 18 bases. Germline assignment: CDR1 DFQATT and CDR2 SNEGSKA (reference sequence).

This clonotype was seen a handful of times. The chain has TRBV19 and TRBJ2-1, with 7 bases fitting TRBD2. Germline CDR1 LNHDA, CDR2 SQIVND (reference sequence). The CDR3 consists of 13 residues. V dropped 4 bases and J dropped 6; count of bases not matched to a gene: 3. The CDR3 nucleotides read TGTGCCAGTAGTACCCGGGAGGCCAATGAGCAGTTCTTC. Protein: CASSTREANEQFF. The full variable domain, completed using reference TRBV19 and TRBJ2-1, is DGGITQSPKYLFRKEGQNVTLSCEQNLNHDAMYWYRQDPGQGLRLIYYSQIVNDFQKGDIAEGYSVSREKKESFPLTVTSAQKNPTAFYLCASSTREANEQFFGPGTRLTVL.

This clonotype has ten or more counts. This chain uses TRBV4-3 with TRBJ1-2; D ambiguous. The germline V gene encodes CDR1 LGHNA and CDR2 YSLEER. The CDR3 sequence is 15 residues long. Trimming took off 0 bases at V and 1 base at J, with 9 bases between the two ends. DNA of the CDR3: TGCGCCAGCAGCCAAGATCCGAGGTATAACTATGGCTACACCTTC. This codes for CASSQDPRYNYGYTF.

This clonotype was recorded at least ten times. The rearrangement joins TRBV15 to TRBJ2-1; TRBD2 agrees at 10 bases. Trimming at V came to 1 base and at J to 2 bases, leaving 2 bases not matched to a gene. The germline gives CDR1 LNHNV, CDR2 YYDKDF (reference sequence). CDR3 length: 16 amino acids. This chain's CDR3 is CATSRGTSGAYNEQFF. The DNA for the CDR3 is TGTGCCACCAGCAGAGGAACTAGCGGGGCCTACAATGAGCAGTTCTTC. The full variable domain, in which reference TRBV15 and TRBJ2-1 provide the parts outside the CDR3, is DAMVIQNPRYQVTQFGKPVTLSCSQTLNHNVMYWYQQKSSQAPKLLFHYYDKDFNNEADTPDNFQSRRPNTSFCFLDIRSPGLGDTAMYLCATSRGTSGAYNEQFFGPGTRLTVL.

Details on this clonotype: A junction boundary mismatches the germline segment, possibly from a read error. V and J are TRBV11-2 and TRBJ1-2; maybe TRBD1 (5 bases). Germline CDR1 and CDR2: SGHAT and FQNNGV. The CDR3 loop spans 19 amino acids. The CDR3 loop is CASRSLTGTRRVANYGHTF. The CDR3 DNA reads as TGTGCCAGCAGATCGCTAACCGGGACTCGGAGAGTAGCTAACTATGGCCACACCTTC.